The 21 T cell receptor beta chains reported below all come from one sample, sequenced in a study of cytomegalovirus exposure and HLA in healthy donors. PCR was performed using 60 Vbeta and 13 Jbeta primers. Profiled with immunoSEQ multiplex PCR; TCRdb holds only in-frame clones, not every one. Here the sample spans some 150,000 clones, 75% to 85% being singletons. Sequencing was performed on PBMCs. These receptors originate from a woman aged 50 to 60 in good health and CMV-seropositive.

This chain uses TRBV6-1 with TRBJ2-5; the D is unclear. V shed 3 bases and J shed 3 bases, with 5 bases lying between them. There are 12 residues in the CDR3. Germline V gene lookup returns CDR1 MNHNS and CDR2 SASEGT. CDR3 in amino acids: CASSEQKETQYF. In DNA, the CDR3 is TGTGCCAGCAGTGAGCAGAAAGAGACCCAGTACTTC.

The rearrangement joins TRBV5-1 to TRBJ2-5, with 8 positions matching TRBD1. The DNA end lines up better with TRBJ2-7; the J call may be wrong. The CDR3 has 16 amino acids. From germline, CDR1 is SGHRS and CDR2 YFSETQ. The DNA for the CDR3 is TGCGCCAGCAGCTTGGTCCAGGGGGCAGGGGTCTACGAGCAGTACTTC. The encoded protein is CASSLVQGAGVYEQYF.

This chain uses TRBV18 with TRBJ1-4; no definite D call. CDR1 KGHSH and CDR2 LQKENI come from the germline V gene. V was cut by 1 base and J by 0 bases, with 9 bases left in between. The CDR3 spans 16 residues. The CDR3, as DNA: TGTGCCAGCTCACCACGCCAGTTTGCAACTAATGAAAAACTGTTTTTT. Translated: CASSPRQFATNEKLFF.

The chain carries TRBV7-9 and TRBJ2-7, with D perhaps TRBD1 (6 bases). CDR1 is SEHNR, CDR2 FQNEAQ, per germline (reference sequence). This CDR3 comprises 14 residues. V gave up 5 bases and J gave up 7 bases, with 18 bases separating them. CDR3 region: CASSQQGPPGEQYF. The CDR3 DNA sequence: TGTGCCAGCAGCCAACAGGGCCCTCCGGGGGAGCAGTACTTC.

CDR3 sequence (DNA): TGTGCCAGCTCACCACCTTTGGGAGGGATTAGTGATGAGCAGTTCTTC. Amino acid sequence: CASSPPLGGISDEQFF. The chain recombines TRBV18 with TRBJ2-1, with 7 nucleotides matching TRBD2. Germline V gene sequence: CDR1 KGHSH, CDR2 LQKENI. The CDR3 loop spans 16 amino acids. Trimming took 0 bases from V and 8 from J; bases not matched to a gene: 10.

V usage is TRBV5-1 and J usage is TRBJ2-6; TRBD2 aligns across 13 bases. The CDR3 loop spans 18 amino acids. Germline lookup yields CDR1 SGHRS and CDR2 YFSETQ. V lost 4 bases, J lost 0 bases, and 4 bases stayed unmatched. Written as DNA, the CDR3 is TGCGCCAGCAGCCAACGGACTAGCGGGAGCTCTGGGGCCAACGTCCTGACTTTC. It codes for CASSQRTSGSSGANVLTF.

V and J are TRBV7-9 and TRBJ2-3; 9 positions match TRBD2. V was pared by 1 base and J by 3 bases, with 5 bases of the junction left unmatched. Germline loops: CDR1 SEHNR, CDR2 FQNEAQ (reference sequence). There are 16 residues in the CDR3. CDR3 coding DNA: TGTGCCAGCAGCTTAGTCTTGGCGGGGGGGACAGATACGCAGTATTTT. It translates to CASSLVLAGGTDTQYF. Full variable domain (rest looked up from reference TRBV7-9 and TRBJ2-3): DTGVSQNPRHKITKRGQNVTFRCDPISEHNRLYWYRQTLGQGPEFLTYFQNEAQLEKSRLLSDRFSAERPKGSFSTLEIQRTEQGDSAMYLCASSLVLAGGTDTQYFGPGTRLTVL.

The J gene is TRBJ2-3, the V gene TRBV6-6; D might be TRBD2 (7 bases). In germline, CDR1 is MNHNY, CDR2 SVGAGI (reference sequence). The V and J ends lost 0 bases and 5 bases respectively, with 12 bases between them. The CDR3 is 15 residues long. The CDR3 region is CASSYSRGAVDTQYF. CDR3 coding DNA: TGTGCCAGCAGTTACTCTCGGGGGGCCGTAGATACGCAGTATTTT.

The chain joins TRBV11-3 to TRBJ2-3; 9 bases align to TRBD1. The CDR3 has 15 amino acids. CDR1 and CDR2 from the germline V gene are SGHNT and YENEEA. V lost 5 bases and J lost 5; bases outside the gene matches: 8. In DNA form, the CDR3 reads TGTGCCAGCAGCGCACCCGGGACAGGGCAAGATACGCAGTATTTT. It encodes CASSAPGTGQDTQYF.

This chain links TRBV7-8 with TRBJ1-1; no clear D gene. The germline V gene has CDR1 SGHVS and CDR2 FQNEAQ. Trimming cost V 5 bases and J 4 bases, with 14 bases left between them. CDR3 length: 14 amino acids. CDR3 amino acids: CASSLNGMFTEAFF. CDR3 nucleotides: TGTGCCAGCAGCCTTAACGGGATGTTCACTGAAGCTTTCTTT.

As to this clone: A junction boundary mismatches the germline segment, possibly from a read error. V is TRBV27 and J is TRBJ2-1; D may be TRBD1 (6 bases). The CDR3 covers 12 residues. Germline V gene lookup returns CDR1 MNHEY and CDR2 SMNVEV (reference sequence). The CDR3 reads CASRLTGQKQFF. CDR3 bases: TGTGCCAGCCGTTTGACAGGACAAAAGCAGTTCTTC.

This chain connects TRBV9 to TRBJ1-1; weak D call: TRBD1 (5 bases). Germline lookup yields CDR1 SGDLS and CDR2 YYNGEE. The CDR3 length is 14 residues. V was shortened by 1 base and J by 1 base, with 8 bases between the two germline ends. The DNA of the CDR3 is TGTGCCAGCAGCGTAAAGGGGTCGAACACTGAAGCTTTCTTT. As protein: CASSVKGSNTEAFF.

The chain links TRBV12-5 to TRBJ1-2; D is unclear. Germline V gene data show CDR1 as LGHNT and CDR2 as FRNRAP. V was clipped by 0 bases and J by 5 bases, with 10 bases between them. The CDR3 has 14 amino acids. DNA of the CDR3: TGTGCTAGTGGTTTGGTAGGTCGGGTATATGGCTACACCTTC. It is translated as CASGLVGRVYGYTF.

The chain employs TRBV5-1 and TRBJ1-1; TRBD1 might be the D (5 bases). CDR1 SGHRS and CDR2 YFSETQ come from the germline V gene. The CDR3 has 13 residues. V lost 7 bases to trimming and J lost 1 base, with 11 bases between them. The CDR3 DNA sequence: TGCGCCAGCGGGCCCACAGGGAACACTGAAGCTTTCTTT. This codes for CASGPTGNTEAFF.

V and J are TRBV9 and TRBJ1-1, with TRBD1 matching 7 bases. Germline values: CDR1 SGDLS, CDR2 YYNGEE. V lost 3 bases, J lost 3 bases, and 11 bases stayed unmatched. The CDR3 runs to 16 residues. CDR3 sequence (DNA): TGTGCCAGCAGCGGACCATTAACAGGGGCGGACACTGAAGCTTTCTTT. This gives the protein CASSGPLTGADTEAFF.

The J gene is TRBJ2-2, the V gene TRBV9, with 11 bases identical to TRBD2. CDR3 length: 17 amino acids. The J segment lost 3 bases and the V segment lost 0 bases, leaving 4 bases of the junction unmatched. Per germline, CDR1 SGDLS and CDR2 YYNGEE. The CDR3 region is CASSVALAGAYTGELFF. In DNA form, the CDR3 reads TGTGCCAGCAGCGTAGCACTAGCGGGAGCTTACACCGGGGAGCTGTTTTTT.

The chain joins TRBV7-9 to TRBJ1-2, with no clear D. This CDR3 has 17 amino acids. V was trimmed by 5 bases and J by 0 bases, leaving 19 bases between them. CDR1 and CDR2 from the germline V gene are SEHNR and FQNEAQ (reference sequence). The CDR3 sequence is CASSRLAGGISNYGYTF. The CDR3 nucleotides are TGTGCCAGCAGCCGCCTGGCAGGCGGGATCTCTAACTATGGCTACACCTTC.

The V gene is TRBV28, the J gene TRBJ1-1; D uncertain. The ends were cut back, 2 bases at V and 4 bases at J, with 5 bases in the middle. The CDR3 has 12 residues. Per the germline V gene, CDR1 is MDHEN and CDR2 is SYDVKM. DNA for the CDR3: TGTGCCAGCAGTTTACCTGTCACTGAAGCTTTCTTT. Protein sequence: CASSLPVTEAFF.

The rearrangement joins TRBV19 to TRBJ1-5; tentatively, D is TRBD1 (5 bases). The CDR3 totals 15 residues. V was pared by 4 bases and J by 4 bases, with 14 bases between. The V gene's germline CDR1 is LNHDA and CDR2 SQIVND (reference sequence). The CDR3 protein is CASSTPGLSNQPQHF. The DNA for the CDR3 is TGTGCCAGTAGTACCCCGGGACTCAGTAATCAGCCCCAGCATTTT.

This chain connects TRBV9 to TRBJ1-1, with TRBD1 matching over 7 bases. CDR1 and CDR2 from the germline V gene are SGDLS and YYNGEE. The CDR3 contains 14 residues. The J segment lost 3 bases and the V segment lost 1 base, leaving 3 bases of the junction unmatched. This CDR3 is CASSVTDRDTEAFF. The CDR3 DNA reads as TGTGCCAGCAGCGTAACCGACAGGGACACTGAAGCTTTCTTT.

The chain is built from TRBV27 and TRBJ2-1; TRBD1 matches 11 bases. Trimming at V came to 7 bases and at J to 8 bases, leaving 13 bases not matched to a gene. The germline gives CDR1 MNHEY, CDR2 SMNVEV (reference sequence). This CDR3 is built from 16 residues. CDR3 sequence (DNA): TGTGCCAGCAAAAGAAGGGGGACAGGGGGGTCAGATGAGCAGTTCTTC. Amino acids: CASKRRGTGGSDEQFF.